This T cell receptor (beta chain) was identified during a study of blood T cell repertoires in COVID-19. Trimming shortened V by 2 bases and J by 8 bases, and 12 bases separated the two germline ends. CDR1 is GTSNPN, CDR2 SVGIG, per germline (reference sequence). CDR3 length: 12 amino acids. Participants' reported clinical history set cohort assignment. TCRdb's copy holds only in-frame clones and misses some; the assay was immunoSEQ multiplex PCR. The sample has 130,000 to 150,000 clones, 84% seen once. The sequenced sample consisted of PBMCs or T cells enriched from blood (not recorded which). The chain recombines TRBV30 with TRBJ1-2, with D possibly matching TRBD1 (5 bases). The clonotype originates from a woman aged 45-60 years who had been exposed to COVID-19. This chain's CDR3 is CAWSRQGGGYTF. CDR3 DNA sequence: TGTGCCTGGAGTCGGCAGGGAGGGGGCTACACCTTC.